This T cell receptor beta chain was identified in a study of cytomegalovirus exposure and HLA in healthy donors. Details on this clone: Its antigen is unknown.

Losses at the gene ends were 4 bases for V and 0 bases for J; bases not matched to a gene: 6. The CDR3 loop spans 15 amino acids. CDR1 and CDR2 (germline): MNHNS, SASEGT. General observations from the study: Later on, an analysis found that several of the most significant clusters appeared to be linked to common viral pathogens, which included parvovirus B19.

This PCR relied on a set of 60 Vbeta primers and 13 Jbeta primers. Measured with immunoSEQ multiplex PCR; TCRdb has only the in-frame clones, and not every one. The sample consists of about 170,000 clones, around 74% of them appearing once. V is TRBV6-1 and J is TRBJ2-7, with 7 bases aligning to TRBD2. This clonotype was obtained from a female donor in good health and CMV-seronegative. The sequencing sample was made of PBMCs. Here the CDR3 DNA reads TGTGCCAGCAGTGGAGTAGCGGGTGGCTCCTACGAGCAGTACTTC. It is translated as CASSGVAGGSYEQYF.